The 16 T cell receptor beta chains reported below all come from one sample, sequenced in a study of blood T cell repertoires in COVID-19. Libraries were prepared by immunoSEQ multiplex PCR; TCRdb keeps only in-frame clonotypes and omits some of them. Here the sample spans around 150,000 clones, 85% to 90% being singletons. Material: peripheral blood. The origin of the receptors is a woman in her 70s with COVID-19, enrolled during active disease.

The chain employs TRBV6-2 or TRBV6-3 and TRBJ2-1; 9 nucleotides agree with TRBD2. Per germline, CDR1 MNHEY and CDR2 SVGEGT. V trimming: 5 bases; J trimming: 8 bases; junction bases outside the gene matches: 10. This CDR3 comprises 15 residues. The CDR3 here is CASSAGGSGGHEQFF. The CDR3 nucleotides are TGTGCCAGCAGTGCCGGTGGTAGCGGGGGCCATGAGCAGTTCTTC.

The V gene is TRBV5-6, the J gene TRBJ1-6; D gene uncertain. The V gene lost 2 bases and the J gene lost 0 bases, with 6 bases spanning the gap. Germline V CDR1 and CDR2: SGHDT, YYEEEE. The CDR3 has 15 amino acids. The CDR3 loop reads CASSFDSSYNSPLHF. The CDR3 DNA reads TGTGCCAGCAGCTTCGATAGCTCCTATAATTCACCCCTCCACTTT.

This rearrangement joins TRBV6-5 to TRBJ1-1; D perhaps matches TRBD1 (6 bases). CDR3 length equals 13 residues. In germline, CDR1 is MNHEY, CDR2 SVGAGI. The ends were cut back, 6 bases at V and 9 bases at J, with 17 bases in the middle. This CDR3 reads CASSKIQGQKAFF. The DNA for the CDR3 is TGTGCCAGCAGCAAAATCCAGGGGCAAAAAGCTTTCTTT.

The rearrangement links TRBV12-3 or TRBV12-4 to TRBJ2-5, with D possibly matching TRBD1 (5 bases). V lost 8 bases and J 2 bases, leaving 12 bases between the germline ends. The CDR3 totals 13 residues. The CDR3 sequence: CASGDSVQETQYF. CDR3 DNA sequence: TGTGCCAGCGGTGACAGCGTTCAAGAGACCCAGTACTTC.

The rearrangement joins TRBV3-1 (or the pseudogene TRBV3-2) to TRBJ2-3; D gene ambiguous. Trimming removed 4 bases at V and 6 bases at J, with 8 bases between. CDR3 length: 12 residues. The germline gives CDR1 LGHDT, CDR2 YNNKEL (reference sequence). CDR3 sequence (DNA): TGTGCCAGCAGCCGGGCTGGCGATACGCAGTATTTT. It codes for CASSRAGDTQYF.

In this sample, this clone turned up a few times. The chain joins TRBV10-3 to TRBJ1-1; D is possibly TRBD1 (5 bases). V lost 7 bases, J lost 7 bases, and 13 bases lay in between. This CDR3 comprises 12 residues. Germline V gene sequence: CDR1 ENHRY, CDR2 SYGVKD. CDR3 loop: CAITSGGDEAFF. The CDR3 DNA is TGTGCCATCACCTCGGGGGGGGATGAAGCTTTCTTT.

The chain employs TRBV16 and TRBJ1-2; tentative D call: TRBD1 (6 bases). The CDR3 is made up of 17 amino acids. Germline CDR1 and CDR2: KGHSY and FQNENV. With 4 bases removed from V and 9 bases from J, the gap between germline ends came to 27 bases. This CDR3 is CASSPRITGQGKDSYTF. The CDR3 nucleotides read TGTGCCAGCAGCCCACGGATCACGGGCCAGGGGAAGGACAGCTACACCTTC.

The V call is TRBV19, the J call TRBJ1-5, with no clear D. The CDR3 has 19 residues. Looked up from germline, CDR1 is LNHDA and CDR2 is SQIVND (reference sequence). Trimming removed 1 base at V and 0 bases at J, with 19 bases between. The CDR3 nucleotides are TGTGCCAGTAGTATAGTAAGGGAGAGAGCGTTCATTAGCAATCAGCCCCAGCATTTT. Its translation is CASSIVRERAFISNQPQHF.

This sequence joins TRBV5-1 and TRBJ2-1, with 12 bases matching TRBD2. Looked up from germline, CDR1 is SGHRS and CDR2 is YFSETQ. The V and J ends lost 3 bases and 4 bases, in that order; junction bases with no gene match: 2. This CDR3 spans 15 amino acids. For the CDR3, the DNA is TGCGCCAGCAGCTCCGGGACTAGCGGGTACAATGAGCAGTTCTTC. Translation: CASSSGTSGYNEQFF.

This rearrangement joins TRBV2 to TRBJ1-5; TRBD1 matches 10 bases. V lost 9 bases to trimming and J lost 7 bases; unmatched junction nucleotides: 6. Germline V gives CDR1 SNHLY, CDR2 FYNNEI. CDR3 length: 13 amino acids. CDR3 loop: CASMTGGRQPQHF. CDR3 sequence (DNA): TGTGCCAGTATGACAGGGGGCAGACAGCCCCAGCATTTT.

The J gene is TRBJ1-2, the V gene TRBV6-5, with 10 bases fitting TRBD1. The CDR3 runs 13 residues. The germline V gene encodes CDR1 MNHEY and CDR2 SVGAGI. With V trimmed by 7 bases and J by 6 bases, 5 bases remained unmatched. As DNA, the CDR3 is TGTGCCAGCACTAGACAGGGGGCGCATGGCTACACCTTC. Amino acid sequence: CASTRQGAHGYTF.

The chain links TRBV5-1 to TRBJ1-6; 9 bases align to TRBD1. The junction had 2 bases not matched to a gene; V was cut back by 3 bases and J by 7 bases. The CDR3 is 14 residues long. CDR1 is SGHRS and CDR2 is YFSETQ in the germline V gene. CDR3: CASSWGTGNSPLHF. The CDR3 DNA reads as TGCGCCAGCAGCTGGGGGACAGGGAATTCACCCCTCCACTTT. The variable domain in full, with the rest retrieved from reference TRBV5-1 and TRBJ1-6, is KAGVTQTPRYLIKTRGQQVTLSCSPISGHRSVSWYQQTPGQGLQFLFEYFSETQRNKGNFPGRFSGRQFSNSRSEMNVSTLELGDSALYLCASSWGTGNSPLHFGNGTRLTVT.

The rearrangement uses TRBV19 and TRBJ2-2; 7 bases align to TRBD2. The ends lost 6 bases at V and 6 bases at J; junction bases unmatched: 7. The CDR3 loop spans 14 amino acids. CDR1 LNHDA and CDR2 SQIVND come from the germline V gene (reference sequence). CDR3 DNA sequence: TGTGCCAGTAGCCTCGGGCTAGCGGCCGGGGAGCTGTTTTTT. Translation gives CASSLGLAAGELFF. The full variable domain, rest sourced from reference TRBV19 and TRBJ2-2, is DGGITQSPKYLFRKEGQNVTLSCEQNLNHDAMYWYRQDPGQGLRLIYYSQIVNDFQKGDIAEGYSVSREKKESFPLTVTSAQKNPTAFYLCASSLGLAAGELFFGEGSRLTVL.

This clone occurred a few times. The rearrangement joins TRBV4-2 to TRBJ2-1, with TRBD2 matching over 7 bases. Germline V gene lookup returns CDR1 LGHNA and CDR2 YNFKEQ. The CDR3 is made up of 19 amino acids. Unmatched junction bases numbered 15, after V lost 4 bases and J lost 0 bases. The CDR3 region is CASSRQRVGGGSSYNEQFF. The CDR3 DNA reads TGTGCCAGCAGCCGCCAGAGGGTCGGCGGGGGTAGCTCCTACAATGAGCAGTTCTTC.

This clone was detected a few times. This chain connects TRBV6-5 to TRBJ1-5, with D hard to call. The CDR3 has 15 amino acids. V shed 6 bases and J shed 0 bases, with 12 bases lying between them. CDR1 is MNHEY, CDR2 SVGAGI, per germline. This chain's CDR3 is CASRFNSYSNQPQHF. CDR3 in DNA: TGTGCCAGCAGATTCAACAGTTATAGCAATCAGCCCCAGCATTTT.

The gene calls are TRBV5-4 and TRBJ1-2; 7 bases map to TRBD1. The CDR3 runs to 14 residues. J was trimmed by 8 bases and V by 4 bases; bases with no gene match: 11. Per the germline V gene, CDR1 is SGHNT and CDR2 is YYREEE (reference sequence). The CDR3 DNA follows: TGTGCCAGCAGCCCAGGAACAGGGGTATTAGGCTACACCTTC. Translated, it gives CASSPGTGVLGYTF.